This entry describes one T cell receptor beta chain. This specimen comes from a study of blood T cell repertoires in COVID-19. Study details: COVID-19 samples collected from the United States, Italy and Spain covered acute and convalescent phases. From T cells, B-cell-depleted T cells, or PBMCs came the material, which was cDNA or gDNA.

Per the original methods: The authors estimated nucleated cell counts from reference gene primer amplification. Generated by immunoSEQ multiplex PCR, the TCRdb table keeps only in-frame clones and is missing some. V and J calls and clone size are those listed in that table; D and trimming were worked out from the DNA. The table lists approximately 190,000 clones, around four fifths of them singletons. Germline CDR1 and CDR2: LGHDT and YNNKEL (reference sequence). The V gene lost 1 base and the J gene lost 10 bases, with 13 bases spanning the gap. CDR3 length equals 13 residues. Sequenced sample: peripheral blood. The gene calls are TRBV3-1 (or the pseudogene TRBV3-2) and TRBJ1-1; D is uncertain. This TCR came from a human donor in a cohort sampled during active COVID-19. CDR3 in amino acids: CASSQVYGERAFF. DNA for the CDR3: TGTGCCAGCAGCCAAGTTTACGGCGAGCGAGCTTTCTTT.